A single sample is the source of the 5 T cell receptor beta chains below, sequenced in a study of blood T cell repertoires in COVID-19. The method was immunoSEQ multiplex PCR; TCRdb's version includes in-frame clones alone and lacks a portion of them. The sample lists 200,000 to 250,000 clones, just under 90% seen once, with less than 3.5% in the top ten. The specimen sequenced was peripheral blood. The receptors originated from a man aged 25-45 years with COVID-19, enrolled during active disease.

This sequence joins TRBV19 and TRBJ1-3; 10 positions match TRBD1. The germline V gene encodes CDR1 LNHDA and CDR2 SQIVND (reference sequence). V dropped 6 bases and J dropped 0; count of bases not matched to a gene: 11. The CDR3 length is 18 residues. The CDR3 nucleotides read TGTGCCAGTAGACAACCCTGGACAGGGGGTAGCTCTGGAAACACCATATATTTT. The encoded protein is CASRQPWTGGSSGNTIYF.

This chain links TRBV18 with TRBJ2-7; 8 positions agree with TRBD1. The germline gives CDR1 KGHSH, CDR2 LQKENI. V lost 6 bases and J lost 0; bases outside the gene matches: 10. The CDR3 loop spans 16 amino acids. This chain's CDR3 is CASSQNRDRSSYEQYF. CDR3 DNA sequence: TGTGCCAGCTCGCAAAACCGGGACAGGAGCTCCTACGAGCAGTACTTC. The whole variable domain, filled in from reference TRBV18 and TRBJ2-7, reads NAGVMQNPRHLVRRRGQEARLRCSPMKGHSHVYWYRQLPEEGLKFMVYLQKENIIDESGMPKERFSAEFPKEGPSILRIQQVVRGDSAAYFCASSQNRDRSSYEQYFGPGTRLTVT.

V and J are TRBV6-2 or TRBV6-3 and TRBJ2-2, with TRBD1 matching 10 bases. Per the germline V gene, CDR1 is MNHEY and CDR2 is SVGEGT. The junction had 16 bases not matched to a gene; V was cut back by 5 bases and J by 1 base. The CDR3 spans 20 residues. The CDR3 reads CASSPRQGARETRNTGELFF. As DNA, the CDR3 is TGTGCCAGCAGTCCGCGACAGGGGGCTAGGGAAACTCGGAACACCGGGGAGCTGTTTTTT.

The chain uses TRBV7-3 and TRBJ2-7; 13 bases match TRBD2. The CDR3 loop spans 16 amino acids. The V segment lost 4 bases and the J segment 3 bases; nucleotides outside the gene matches: 6. Germline CDR1 reads SGHTA; CDR2 reads FQGTGA. The CDR3 is CASSSKLAGGLYEQYF. The CDR3 nucleotides are TGTGCCAGCAGCTCCAAACTAGCGGGGGGGCTCTACGAGCAGTACTTC.

The chain has TRBV6-2 or TRBV6-3 and TRBJ1-5; D unresolved. V shed 4 bases and J shed 2 bases, with 12 bases lying between them. CDR3 length: 15 residues. Germline lookup yields CDR1 MNHEY and CDR2 SVGEGT. The chain's CDR3 is CASSLYGVGNQPQHF. The CDR3 coding sequence is TGTGCCAGCAGTTTATACGGGGTTGGCAATCAGCCCCAGCATTTT.